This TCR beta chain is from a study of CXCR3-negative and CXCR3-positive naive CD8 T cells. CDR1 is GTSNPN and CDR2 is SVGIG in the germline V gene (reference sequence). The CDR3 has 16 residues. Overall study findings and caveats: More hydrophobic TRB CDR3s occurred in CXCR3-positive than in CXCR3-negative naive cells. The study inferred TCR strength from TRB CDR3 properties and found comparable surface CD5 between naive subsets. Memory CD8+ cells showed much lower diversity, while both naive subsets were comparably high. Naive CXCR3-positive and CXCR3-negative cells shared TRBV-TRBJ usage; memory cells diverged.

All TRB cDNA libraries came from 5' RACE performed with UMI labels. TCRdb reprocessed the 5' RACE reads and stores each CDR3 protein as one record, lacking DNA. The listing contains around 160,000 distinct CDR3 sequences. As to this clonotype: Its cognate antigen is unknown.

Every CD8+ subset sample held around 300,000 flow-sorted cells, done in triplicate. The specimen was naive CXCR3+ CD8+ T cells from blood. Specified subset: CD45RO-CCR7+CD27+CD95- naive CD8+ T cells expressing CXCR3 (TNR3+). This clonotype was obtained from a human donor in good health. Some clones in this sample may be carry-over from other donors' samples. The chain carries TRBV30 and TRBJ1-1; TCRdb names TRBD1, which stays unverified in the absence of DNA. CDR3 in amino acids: CAWTIGVAGGNPEAFF.